Detailed here is one T cell receptor beta chain. Authors' data handling: Cell counts per sample came from amplifying reference gene primers. Libraries were prepared by immunoSEQ multiplex PCR; TCRdb keeps only in-frame clonotypes and omits some of them. The V and J calls and the clone size are those of that table, but D and trimming were determined from the DNA. The table records about 49,000 clones, 90% to 95% of them present only once. The data were obtained in a study of blood T cell repertoires in COVID-19. Study-level information: The United States, Italy and Spain were the sources of the acute and convalescent COVID-19 samples. From T cells, B-cell-depleted T cells, or PBMCs came the material, which was cDNA or gDNA.

Germline CDR1 is SQVTM and CDR2 is ANQGSEA. The CDR3 totals 16 residues. V dropped 6 bases and J dropped 2 bases, with 21 bases sitting between them. The sequence derives from a human donor in a cohort sampled during active COVID-19. This chain links TRBV29-1 with TRBJ2-3, with unresolved D. Sequencing was performed on peripheral blood. In nucleotides, the CDR3 is TGCAGCGTGGTCGCCTCTATGCGGCTTTACACAGATACGCAGTATTTT. Translated: CSVVASMRLYTDTQYF.